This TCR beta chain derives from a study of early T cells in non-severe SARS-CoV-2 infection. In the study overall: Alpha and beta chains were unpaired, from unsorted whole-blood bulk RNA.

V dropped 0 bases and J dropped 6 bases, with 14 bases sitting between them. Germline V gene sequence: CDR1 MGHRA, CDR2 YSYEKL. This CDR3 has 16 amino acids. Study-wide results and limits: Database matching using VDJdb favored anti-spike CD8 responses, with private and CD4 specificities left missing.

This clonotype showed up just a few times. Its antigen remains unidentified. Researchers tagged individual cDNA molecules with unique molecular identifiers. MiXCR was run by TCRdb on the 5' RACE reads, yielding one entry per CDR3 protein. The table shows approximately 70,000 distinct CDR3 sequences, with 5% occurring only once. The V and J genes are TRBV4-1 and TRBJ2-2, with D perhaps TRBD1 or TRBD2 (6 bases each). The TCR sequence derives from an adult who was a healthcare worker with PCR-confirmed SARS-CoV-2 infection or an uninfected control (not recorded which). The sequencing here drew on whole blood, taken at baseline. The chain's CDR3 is CASSQDRGGRSGELFF. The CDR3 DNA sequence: TGCGCCAGCAGCCAAGACAGGGGAGGACGGTCCGGGGAGCTGTTTTTT.